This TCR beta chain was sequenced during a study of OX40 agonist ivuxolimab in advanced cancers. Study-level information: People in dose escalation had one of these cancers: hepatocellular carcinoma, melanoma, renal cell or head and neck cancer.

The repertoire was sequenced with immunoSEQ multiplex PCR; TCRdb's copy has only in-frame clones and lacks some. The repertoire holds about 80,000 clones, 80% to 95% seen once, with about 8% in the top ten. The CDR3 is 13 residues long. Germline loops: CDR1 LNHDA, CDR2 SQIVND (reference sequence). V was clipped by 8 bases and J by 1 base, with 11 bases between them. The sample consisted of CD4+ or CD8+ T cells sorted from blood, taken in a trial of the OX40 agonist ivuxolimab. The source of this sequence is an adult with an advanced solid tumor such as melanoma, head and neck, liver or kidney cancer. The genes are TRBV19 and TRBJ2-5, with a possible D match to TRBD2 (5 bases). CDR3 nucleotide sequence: TGTGCCAGTCTGGGAGAGGGCCAAGAGACCCAGTACTTC. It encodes CASLGEGQETQYF.